What follows is one TCR beta chain and its context. Its target is not known. This specimen comes from a study of TIL therapy for anti-PD-1-resistant metastatic lung cancer. Study overall: Median tumor PD-L1 proportion score was roughly 5.5%.

Germline CDR1 and CDR2: SGHRS and YFSETQ. The CDR3 contains 15 residues. V lost 4 bases, J lost 0 bases, and 13 bases lay in between. The libraries were made with immunoSEQ v3. Survey-level samples got approximately 2 million read pairs; deep-level samples got about 4.5-6.5 million. TCRdb keeps only in-frame clones here, not all; method: immunoSEQ multiplex PCR. Of about 32,000 clones in the sample, about 70% were seen once. Time point here: pre-treatment sample, taken before nivolumab and TIL therapy. Regarding the study as a whole: After infusion, TIL clonotypes partly replaced peripheral T cells and declined over months.

The sequence derives from a woman aged 30-79 years with non-small cell lung cancer. The J gene is TRBJ1-1, the V gene TRBV5-1, with D unclear. Sequencing used blood, obtained at baseline. This CDR3 reads CASSPGDRVNTEAFF. CDR3 nucleotides: TGCGCCAGCAGCCCGGGTGACCGGGTGAACACTGAAGCTTTCTTT.